This T cell receptor (beta chain) was documented in a study of T-cell reconstitution after alpha-beta-depleted transplantation in children (dated by TCRdb to 2016 to 2017). About the full investigation: Using TCR repertoire profiling, the study followed T-cell immune reconstitution in a quantitative way in children after TCRalphabeta/CD19-depleted allogeneic hematopoietic cell transplantation.

This clonotype was observed at least ten times. This receptor's antigen is unknown. It has no much larger one-base neighbor in the sample; base qualities were not kept. Library creation used PCR. Sequenced using an Illumina HiSeq 2500. TCR libraries were prepared with molecular barcoding, using unique molecular identifiers to normalize TCRbeta repertoire quantification. TCRdb itself trimmed the public reads at Q25 with fastp, ran MiXCR and retained productive beta chains. All rows with the same CDR3 protein become a single entry with the most common DNA and genes. The sample data list roughly 90,000 distinct CDR3 sequences, and 9% to 15% of these were observed just once. The ten largest make up approximately 15% of the sample. The junction carries 18 bases between V and J, which are trimmed by 4 bases and 4 bases respectively. The CDR1 and CDR2 encoded by the germline V gene are MNHEY and SVGAGI. Measured from the cysteine to the phenylalanine, the CDR3 is 16 residues long. This entry keeps only the CDR3 DNA: 48 bases, framed from base 1.

The starting material was PBMCs from the stem cell graft donor, obtained from the stem cell graft. The origin of this receptor is a human donor who donated a stem cell graft to a child with inherited bone marrow failure. The receptor chain draws on TRBV6-5 and TRBJ2-3; the D gene could be either TRBD1 or TRBD2, each agreeing at 5 bases. Read as DNA, the sequence is TGTGCCAGCAGTTTTGGGCCGGGACCTACGTCAGATACGCAGTATTTT. Translation gives CASSFGPGPTSDTQYF.